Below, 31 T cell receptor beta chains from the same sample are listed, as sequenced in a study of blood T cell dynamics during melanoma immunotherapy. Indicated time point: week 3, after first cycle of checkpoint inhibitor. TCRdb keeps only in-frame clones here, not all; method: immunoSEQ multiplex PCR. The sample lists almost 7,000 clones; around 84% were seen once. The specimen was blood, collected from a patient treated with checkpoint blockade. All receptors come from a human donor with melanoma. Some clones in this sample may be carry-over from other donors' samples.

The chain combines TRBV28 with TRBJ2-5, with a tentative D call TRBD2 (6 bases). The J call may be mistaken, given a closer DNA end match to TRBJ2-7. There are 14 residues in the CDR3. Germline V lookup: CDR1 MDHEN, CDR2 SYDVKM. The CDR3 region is CASSLQPGLYEQYF. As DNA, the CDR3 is TGTGCCAGCAGTTTGCAACCGGGACTCTACGAGCAGTACTTC.

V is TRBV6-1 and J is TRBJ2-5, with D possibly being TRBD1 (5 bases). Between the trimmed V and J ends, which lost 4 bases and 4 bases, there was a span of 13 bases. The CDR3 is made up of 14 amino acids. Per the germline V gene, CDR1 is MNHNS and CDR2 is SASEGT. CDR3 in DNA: TGTGCCAGCAGTGCGACAGACTCCGGAGAGACCCAGTACTTC. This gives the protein CASSATDSGETQYF.

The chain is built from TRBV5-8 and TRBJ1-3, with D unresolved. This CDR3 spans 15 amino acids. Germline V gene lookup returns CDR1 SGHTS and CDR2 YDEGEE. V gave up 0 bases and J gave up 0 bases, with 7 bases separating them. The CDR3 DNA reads TGTGCCAGCAGCTTGGTACGGTCCTCTGGAAACACCATATATTTT. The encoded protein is CASSLVRSSGNTIYF.

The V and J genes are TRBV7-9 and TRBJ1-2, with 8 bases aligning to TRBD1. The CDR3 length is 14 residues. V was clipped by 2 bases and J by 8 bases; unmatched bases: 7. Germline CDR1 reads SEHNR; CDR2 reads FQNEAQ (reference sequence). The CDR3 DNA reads TGTGCCAGCAGCTTAATTCAGGGGGCCGGGGGCTACACCTTC. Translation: CASSLIQGAGGYTF.

The CDR3 sequence is CASRGTANYGYTF. The CDR3 DNA follows: TGTGCCAGCAGGGGGACTGCTAACTATGGCTACACCTTC. The chain links TRBV2 to TRBJ1-2; D is perhaps TRBD1 (5 bases). V was pared by 6 bases and J by 0 bases, with 8 bases between. The germline CDR1 and CDR2 sequences are SNHLY and FYNNEI. The CDR3 has 13 residues.

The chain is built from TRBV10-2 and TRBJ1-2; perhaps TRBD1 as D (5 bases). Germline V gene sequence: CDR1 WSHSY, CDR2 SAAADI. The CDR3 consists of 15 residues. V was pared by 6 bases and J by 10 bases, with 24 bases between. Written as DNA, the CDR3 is TGCGCCAGCAGCAAAGAACAGGTTAGAAAACAATACTACACCTTC. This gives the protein CASSKEQVRKQYYTF.

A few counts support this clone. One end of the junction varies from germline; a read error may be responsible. CDR3 nucleotide sequence: TGCGCCAGCAGCCAGGCGGGGCAGGGAAATGAAGAGCAGTACTTC. As protein: CASSQAGQGNEEQYF. The V gene is TRBV5-8, the J gene TRBJ2-7; weak D call: TRBD2 (6 bases). The CDR3 has 15 amino acids. Germline V gene lookup returns CDR1 SGHTS and CDR2 YDEGEE.

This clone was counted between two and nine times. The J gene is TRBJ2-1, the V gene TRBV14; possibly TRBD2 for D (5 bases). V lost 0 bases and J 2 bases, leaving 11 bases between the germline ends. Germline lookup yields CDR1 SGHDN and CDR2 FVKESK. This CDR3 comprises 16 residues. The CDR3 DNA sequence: TGTGCCAGCAGCCAAGACGTTTGGACTCCCTACAATGAGCAGTTCTTC. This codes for CASSQDVWTPYNEQFF.

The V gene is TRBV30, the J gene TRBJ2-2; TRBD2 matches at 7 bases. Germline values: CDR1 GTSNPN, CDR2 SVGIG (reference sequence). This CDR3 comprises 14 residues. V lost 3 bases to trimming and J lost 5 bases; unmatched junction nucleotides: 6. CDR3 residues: CAWRRLAITGELFF. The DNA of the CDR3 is TGTGCCTGGAGACGACTAGCAATTACCGGGGAGCTGTTTTTT.

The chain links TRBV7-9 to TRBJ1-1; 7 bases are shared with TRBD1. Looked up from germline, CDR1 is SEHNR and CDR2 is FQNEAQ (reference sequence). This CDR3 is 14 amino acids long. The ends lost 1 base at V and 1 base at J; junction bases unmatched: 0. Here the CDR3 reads CASSLGQGNTEAFF. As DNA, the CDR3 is TGTGCCAGCAGCTTAGGACAGGGGAACACTGAAGCTTTCTTT.

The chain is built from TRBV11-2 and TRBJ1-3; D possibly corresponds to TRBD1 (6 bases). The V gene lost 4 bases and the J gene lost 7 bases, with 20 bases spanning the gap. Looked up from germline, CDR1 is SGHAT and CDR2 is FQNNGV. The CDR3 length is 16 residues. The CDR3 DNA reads TGTGCCAGCAGCTACGCACACGACAGGAGAGACAACACCATATATTTT. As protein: CASSYAHDRRDNTIYF.

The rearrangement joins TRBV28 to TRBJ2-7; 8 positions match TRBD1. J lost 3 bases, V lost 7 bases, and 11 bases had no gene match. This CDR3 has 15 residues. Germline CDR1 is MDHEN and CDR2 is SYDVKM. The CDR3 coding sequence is TGTGCCAGCAACCCATCCCGGACAGGGCGCTACGAGCAGTACTTC. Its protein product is CASNPSRTGRYEQYF.

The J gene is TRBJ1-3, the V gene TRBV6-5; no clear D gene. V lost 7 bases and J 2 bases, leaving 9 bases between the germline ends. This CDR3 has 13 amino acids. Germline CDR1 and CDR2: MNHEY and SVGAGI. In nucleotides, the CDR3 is TGTGCCAGCAAGATGGGCCCTGGAAACACCATATATTTT. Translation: CASKMGPGNTIYF.

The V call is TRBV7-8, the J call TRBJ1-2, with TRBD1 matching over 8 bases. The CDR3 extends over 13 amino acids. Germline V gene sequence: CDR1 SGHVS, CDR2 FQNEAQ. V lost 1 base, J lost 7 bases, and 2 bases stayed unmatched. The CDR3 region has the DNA TGTGCCAGCAGCTTAGGACAGGGGCTTGGCTACACCTTC. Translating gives CASSLGQGLGYTF.

In nucleotides, the CDR3 is TGTGCCACGCAACCCATGAACACTGAAGCTTTCTTT. Its translation is CATQPMNTEAFF. The rearrangement joins TRBV28 to TRBJ1-1; the D is unclear. The CDR3 has 12 residues. V lost 10 bases to trimming and J lost 0 bases, with 9 bases between them. Germline V gene sequence: CDR1 MDHEN, CDR2 SYDVKM.

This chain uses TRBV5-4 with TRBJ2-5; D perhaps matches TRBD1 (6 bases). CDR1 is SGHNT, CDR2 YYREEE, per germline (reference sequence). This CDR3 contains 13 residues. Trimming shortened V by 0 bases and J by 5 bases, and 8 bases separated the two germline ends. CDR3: CASSLGGPETQYF. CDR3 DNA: TGTGCCAGCAGCTTGGGGGGGCCCGAGACCCAGTACTTC.

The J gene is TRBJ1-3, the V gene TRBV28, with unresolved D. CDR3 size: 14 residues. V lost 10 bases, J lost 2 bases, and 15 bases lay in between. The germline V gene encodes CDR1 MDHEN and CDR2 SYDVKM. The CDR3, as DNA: TGTGCCACTTCTTGGGGTATGCCTGGAAACACCATATATTTT. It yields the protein CATSWGMPGNTIYF. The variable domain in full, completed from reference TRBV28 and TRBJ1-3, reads DVKVTQSSRYLVKRTGEKVFLECVQDMDHENMFWYRQDPGLGLRLIYFSYDVKMKEKGDIPEGYSVSREKKERFSLILESASTNQTSMYLCATSWGMPGNTIYFGEGSWLTVV.

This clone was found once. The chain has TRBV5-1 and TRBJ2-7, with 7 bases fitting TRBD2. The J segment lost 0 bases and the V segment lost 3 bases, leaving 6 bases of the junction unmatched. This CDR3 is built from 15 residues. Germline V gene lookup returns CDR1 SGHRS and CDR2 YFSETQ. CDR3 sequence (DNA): TGCGCCAGCAGCTCGGGGGGAGAAGCCTCCTACGAGCAGTACTTC. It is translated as CASSSGGEASYEQYF.

This CDR3 is CATPGRVGDYGYTF. The CDR3 DNA reads as TGTGCCACCCCCGGCAGGGTAGGTGACTATGGCTACACCTTC. The gene calls are TRBV27 and TRBJ1-2; the D gene is possibly TRBD1 (5 bases). CDR3 length: 14 residues. V gave up 10 bases and J gave up 3 bases, with 18 bases separating them. Germline V CDR1 and CDR2: MNHEY, SMNVEV (reference sequence).

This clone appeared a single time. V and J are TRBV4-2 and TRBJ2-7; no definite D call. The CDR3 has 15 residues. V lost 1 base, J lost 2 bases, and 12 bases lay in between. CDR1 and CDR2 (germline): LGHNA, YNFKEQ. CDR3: CASSQAFTPPYEQYF. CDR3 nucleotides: TGTGCCAGCAGCCAAGCTTTTACGCCTCCCTACGAGCAGTACTTC.

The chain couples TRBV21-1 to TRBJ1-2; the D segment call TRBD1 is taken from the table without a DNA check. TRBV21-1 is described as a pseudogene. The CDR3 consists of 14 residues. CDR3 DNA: TGTGCCAGCGACGTAGGGGCCAGGATATATGGCTACACCTTC. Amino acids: CASDVGARIYGYTF.

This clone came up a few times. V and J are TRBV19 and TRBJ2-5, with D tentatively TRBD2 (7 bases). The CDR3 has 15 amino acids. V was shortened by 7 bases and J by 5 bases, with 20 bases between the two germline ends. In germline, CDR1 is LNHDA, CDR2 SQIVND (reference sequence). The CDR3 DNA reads TGTGCCAGTACTCCCGAAGGGAGGGGGGTGGAGACCCAGTACTTC. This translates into CASTPEGRGVETQYF.

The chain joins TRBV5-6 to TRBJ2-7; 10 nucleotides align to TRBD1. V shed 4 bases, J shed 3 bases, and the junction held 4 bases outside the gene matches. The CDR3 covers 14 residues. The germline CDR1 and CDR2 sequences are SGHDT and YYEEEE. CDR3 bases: TGTGCCAGCAGCCCGGGACAGGGGAACTACGAGCAGTACTTC. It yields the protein CASSPGQGNYEQYF.

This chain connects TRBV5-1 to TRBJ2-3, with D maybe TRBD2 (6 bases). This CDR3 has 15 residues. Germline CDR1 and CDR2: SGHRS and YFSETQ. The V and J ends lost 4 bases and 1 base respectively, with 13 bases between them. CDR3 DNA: TGCGCCAGCAGCACCTACTCGGGGGGCACAGATACGCAGTATTTT. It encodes CASSTYSGGTDTQYF.

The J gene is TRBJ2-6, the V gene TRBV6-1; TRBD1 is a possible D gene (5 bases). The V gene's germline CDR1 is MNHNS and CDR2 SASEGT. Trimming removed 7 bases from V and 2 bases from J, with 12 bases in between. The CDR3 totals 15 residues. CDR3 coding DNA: TGTGCCAGCACGCAAGGGGAAGCTGGGGCCAACGTCCTGACTTTC. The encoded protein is CASTQGEAGANVLTF.

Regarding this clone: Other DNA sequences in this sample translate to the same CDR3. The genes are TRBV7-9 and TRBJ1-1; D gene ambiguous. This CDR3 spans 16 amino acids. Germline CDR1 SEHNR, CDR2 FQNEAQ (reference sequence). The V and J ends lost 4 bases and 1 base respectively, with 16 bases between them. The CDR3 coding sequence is TGTGCCAGCAGCTCGACCACTTCGGACGGGAACACTGAAGCTTTCTTT. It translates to CASSSTTSDGNTEAFF.

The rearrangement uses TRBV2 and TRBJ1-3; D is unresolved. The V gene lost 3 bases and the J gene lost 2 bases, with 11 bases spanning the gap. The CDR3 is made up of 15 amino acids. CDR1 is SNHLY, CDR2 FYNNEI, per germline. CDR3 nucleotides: TGTGCCAGCAGTGAGGCAGTAGGAGCTGGAAACACCATATATTTT. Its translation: CASSEAVGAGNTIYF.

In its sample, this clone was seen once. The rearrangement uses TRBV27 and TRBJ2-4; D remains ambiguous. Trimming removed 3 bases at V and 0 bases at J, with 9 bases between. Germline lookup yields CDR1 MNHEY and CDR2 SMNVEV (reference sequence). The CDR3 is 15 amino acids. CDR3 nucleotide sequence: TGTGCCAGCAGTTTGTCGTCAATAGCCAAAAACATTCAGTACTTC. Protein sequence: CASSLSSIAKNIQYF.

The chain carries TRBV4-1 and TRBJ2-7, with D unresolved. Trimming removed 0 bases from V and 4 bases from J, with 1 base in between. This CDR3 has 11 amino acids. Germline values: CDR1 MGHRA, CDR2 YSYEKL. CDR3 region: CASSQEYEQYF. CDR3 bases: TGCGCCAGCAGCCAAGAGTACGAGCAGTACTTC.

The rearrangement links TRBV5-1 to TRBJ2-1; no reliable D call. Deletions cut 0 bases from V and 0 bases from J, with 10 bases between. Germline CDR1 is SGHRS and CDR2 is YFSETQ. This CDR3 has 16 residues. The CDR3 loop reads CASSLEGPASYNEQFF. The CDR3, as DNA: TGCGCCAGCAGCTTGGAAGGACCGGCCTCCTACAATGAGCAGTTCTTC.

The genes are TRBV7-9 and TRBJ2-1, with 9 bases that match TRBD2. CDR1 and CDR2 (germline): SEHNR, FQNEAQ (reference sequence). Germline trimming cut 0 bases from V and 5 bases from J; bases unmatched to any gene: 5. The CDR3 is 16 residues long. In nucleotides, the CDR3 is TGTGCCAGCAGCTTAGCTAGCGGGGGACCGAACAATGAGCAGTTCTTC. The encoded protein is CASSLASGGPNNEQFF. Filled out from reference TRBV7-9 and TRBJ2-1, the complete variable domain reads DTGVSQNPRHKITKRGQNVTFRCDPISEHNRLYWYRQTLGQGPEFLTYFQNEAQLEKSRLLSDRFSAERPKGSFSTLEIQRTEQGDSAMYLCASSLASGGPNNEQFFGPGTRLTVL.